The present TCR beta chain was sequenced within a study of PD-1 blockade in classical Hodgkin lymphoma. All trial patients relapsed after autologous stem cell transplantation. In this sample, this clone turned up once. Clones were read by immunoSEQ multiplex PCR, and TCRdb kept only the in-frame ones, dropping some. The sample consists of about 43,000 clones, around 76% of them appearing once. The specimen was peripheral blood mononuclear cells (PBMCs), collected before the second cycle of nivolumab. The sequence was collected from a human donor with classical Hodgkin lymphoma.

This CDR3 reads CASRRTGTGNGYTF. The CDR3 region has the DNA TGTGCCAGCAGAAGAACCGGGACAGGGAATGGCTACACCTTC. V usage is TRBV6-4 and J usage is TRBJ1-2; 9 positions agree with TRBD1. V was clipped by 6 bases and J by 6 bases; unmatched bases: 8. The germline V gene has CDR1 MRHNA and CDR2 SNTAGT. The CDR3 is 14 residues long.